This entry is about one TCR beta chain. Its antigen is not known. This sample is part of a study of T cell responses to AZD1222 COVID-19 vaccine. Trimming shortened V by 0 bases and J by 4 bases, and 10 bases separated the two germline ends. The CDR3 contains 15 residues. Germline V gene lookup returns CDR1 MNHEY and CDR2 SVGAGI. Study results and caveats: Baseline serology detected seropositivity in only a handful of AZD1222 recipients. The donor cohort was predominantly white British with a female majority, and clonal diversity may have been underestimated. A rise in Spike-specific TCR breadth and depth followed two AZD1222 doses. Of spike-specific TCRs, nearly half reportedly target regions left unmutated in variants.

Generated by immunoSEQ multiplex PCR, the TCRdb table keeps only in-frame clones and is missing some. The sample contains about 130,000 clones, over 90% of which appear only once. The sequence derives from an adult in good health. This chain joins TRBV6-5 and TRBJ1-3, with no clear D. Sample: peripheral blood, taken on day 0 of AZD1222 vaccination. The DNA for the CDR3 is TGTGCCAGCAGTTACTCGATTGTCACAGGAAACACCATATATTTT. This encodes CASSYSIVTGNTIYF.